This T cell receptor (beta chain) was profiled in a study of glioma-infiltrating T cells. Whole-study findings and limits: Tissue-blood divergence was below expectation in non-neoplastic patients, above in gliomas. Very few CDR3 sequences were shared between tissue and blood.

TCR alpha and beta CDR3 regions were amplified from RNA using iRepertoire nested multiplex PCR. Tissue mRNA or PBMC total RNA, roughly 100-400 ng, went into one-step reverse transcription and amplification. One entry per CDR3 protein results from TCRdb running MiXCR on the multiplex PCR reads. The sample records 100,000 to 150,000 distinct CDR3 sequences, roughly 24% being singletons. Per the germline V gene, CDR1 is SGHNT and CDR2 is YYREEE (reference sequence). The length of the CDR3 is 14 residues. With V trimmed by 6 bases and J by 6 bases, 3 bases remained unmatched. Ten or more counts support this clonotype. Its antigen is undetermined.

The TCR comes from a human donor with low-grade glioma or glioblastoma, undergoing nonglioma brain surgery, or in good health (not recorded which). Material: glioma tissue, nonneoplastic brain tissue, or PBMCs (not recorded which). The chain is built from TRBV5-4 and TRBJ1-6, with 10 nucleotides matching TRBD1. The DNA of the CDR3 is TGTGCCAGCAACTGGGACAGGGGTAATTCACCCCTCCACTTT. It codes for CASNWDRGNSPLHF.